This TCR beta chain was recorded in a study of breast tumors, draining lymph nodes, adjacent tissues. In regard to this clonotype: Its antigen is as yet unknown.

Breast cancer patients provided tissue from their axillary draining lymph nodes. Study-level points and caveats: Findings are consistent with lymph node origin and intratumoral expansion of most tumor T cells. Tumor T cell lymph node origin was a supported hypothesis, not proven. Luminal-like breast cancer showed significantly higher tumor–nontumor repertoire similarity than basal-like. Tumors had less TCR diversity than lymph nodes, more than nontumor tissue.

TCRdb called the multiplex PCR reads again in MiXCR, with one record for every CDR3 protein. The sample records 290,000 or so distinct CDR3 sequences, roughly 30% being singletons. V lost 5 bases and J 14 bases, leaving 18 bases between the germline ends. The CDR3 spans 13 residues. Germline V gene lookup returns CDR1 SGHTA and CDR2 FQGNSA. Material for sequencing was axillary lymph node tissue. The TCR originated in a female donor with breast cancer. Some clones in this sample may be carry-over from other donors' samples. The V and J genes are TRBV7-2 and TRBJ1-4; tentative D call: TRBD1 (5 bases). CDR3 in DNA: TGTGCCAGCAGCCATCCAGGGACGGGCACTCTGTTTTTT. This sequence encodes CASSHPGTGTLFF.